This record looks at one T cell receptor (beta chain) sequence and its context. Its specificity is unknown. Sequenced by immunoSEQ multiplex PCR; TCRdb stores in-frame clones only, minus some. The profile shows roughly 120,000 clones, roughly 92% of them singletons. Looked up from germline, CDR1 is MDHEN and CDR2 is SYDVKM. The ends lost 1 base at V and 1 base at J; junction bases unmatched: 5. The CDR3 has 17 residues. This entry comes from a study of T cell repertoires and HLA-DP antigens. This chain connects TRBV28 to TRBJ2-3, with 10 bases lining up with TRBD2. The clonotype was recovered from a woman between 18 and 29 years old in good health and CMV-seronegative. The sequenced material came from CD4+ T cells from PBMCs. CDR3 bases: TGTGCCAGCAGTTTATCGGCTGGGACTAGCGGCACAGATACGCAGTATTTT. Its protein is CASSLSAGTSGTDTQYF. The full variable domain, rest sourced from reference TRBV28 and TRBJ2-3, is DVKVTQSSRYLVKRTGEKVFLECVQDMDHENMFWYRQDPGLGLRLIYFSYDVKMKEKGDIPEGYSVSREKKERFSLILESASTNQTSMYLCASSLSAGTSGTDTQYFGPGTRLTVL.